This entry lists 27 T cell receptor beta chains sequenced from one sample in a study of T-cell memory formation after mild COVID-19 (dated by TCRdb to about 2021). Library creation used 5' RACE. The run used an Illumina NovaSeq 6000. TCRdb trimmed the raw reads at Q25, called clones with MiXCR and kept productive beta chains. Every CDR3 protein is listed once, alongside the most common genes and DNA of its rows. The sample table shows a few hundred thousand distinct CDR3 sequences, and approximately 21% are seen once. The top ten hold around 12% of the sample. Material for sequencing was PBMCs or a T cell subset sorted from them (not recorded which). Receptors originate from an adult woman who had mild COVID-19 (a few samples of this study predate the infection). The sample titles of this study are shuffled in the database, so cell type and time point are left out; the donor was told from shared clones.

Turning to this clonotype: With a much larger clone just one base away, this may be a read error. The V call is TRBV7-3, the J call TRBJ2-5, with D possibly called TRBD1 or TRBD2 (5 bases each). V lost 9 bases, J lost 9 bases, and 23 bases lay in between. Per the germline V gene, CDR1 is SGHTA and CDR2 is FQGTGA. The CDR3 is made up of 14 amino acids. This chain's CDR3 is CASAPGTGAGAQYF. The DNA for the CDR3 is TGTGCCAGTGCGCCCGGGACGGGTGCTGGGGCCCAGTACTTC.

This clonotype came up many times. The gene calls are TRBV6-5 and TRBJ1-1; tentative D call: TRBD1 (5 bases). The CDR3 totals 13 residues. The germline V gene encodes CDR1 MNHEY and CDR2 SVGAGI. The V and J ends lost 7 bases and 0 bases respectively, with 9 bases between them. CDR3 amino acids: CASTRGMNTEAFF. The CDR3 DNA sequence: TGTGCCAGCACGCGGGGCATGAACACTGAAGCTTTCTTT.

The V and J genes are TRBV24-1 and TRBJ2-7; D might be TRBD1 or TRBD2, each matching 5 bases. V was shortened by 4 bases and J by 6 bases, with 12 bases between the two germline ends. The CDR3 totals 13 residues. Germline V CDR1 and CDR2: KGHDR, SFDVKD. CDR3 residues: CATSEGTATEQYF. The CDR3 DNA is TGTGCCACCAGTGAAGGGACGGCCACCGAGCAGTACTTC.

The chain couples TRBV27 to TRBJ1-5, with D possibly matching TRBD1 (5 bases). V was trimmed by 6 bases and J by 0 bases, leaving 12 bases between them. Germline CDR1 MNHEY, CDR2 SMNVEV (reference sequence). This CDR3 has 15 residues. CDR3 sequence: CASSSIDSSNQPQHF. In DNA form, the CDR3 reads TGTGCCAGCAGCTCTATTGACAGTAGCAATCAGCCCCAGCATTTT.

This chain links TRBV12-3 or TRBV12-4 with TRBJ2-3; D is possibly TRBD2 (5 bases). Between the trimmed V and J ends, which lost 3 bases and 2 bases, there was a span of 9 bases. The CDR3 extends over 14 amino acids. CDR3 sequence (DNA): TGTGCCAGCAGTTTCGGACTCGCCACAGATACGCAGTATTTT. It yields the protein CASSFGLATDTQYF.

The chain links TRBV2 to TRBJ2-1; 7 bases are shared with TRBD1. The CDR3 contains 14 residues. V lost 5 bases, J lost 8 bases, and 9 bases stayed unmatched. Germline-derived CDR1 and CDR2 are SNHLY and FYNNEI. CDR3 sequence (DNA): TGTGCCAGCAGTCAGGATAACAGGGGTCATGAGCAGTTCTTC. It translates to CASSQDNRGHEQFF.

This clonotype was counted many times. CDR3 sequence (DNA): TGTGCCAGCAGTGGACTTGGACTAGCGACAGATACGCAGTATTTT. Protein: CASSGLGLATDTQYF. The chain has TRBV12-3 or TRBV12-4 and TRBJ2-3, with 9 bases that match TRBD2. This CDR3 contains 15 residues. With 5 bases clipped from V and 3 bases from J, the junction kept 6 bases outside the gene matches.

This clonotype was seen only a few times. This CDR3 reads CSAPRGGGLETQYF. The CDR3 nucleotides are TGCAGTGCCCCGAGAGGTGGGGGCTTGGAGACCCAGTACTTC. The chain couples TRBV20-1 to TRBJ2-5, with a weak D call TRBD1 (6 bases). V dropped 6 bases and J dropped 5 bases, with 19 bases sitting between them. The CDR3 is 14 amino acids. CDR1 DFQATT and CDR2 SNEGSKA come from the germline V gene (reference sequence).

V usage is TRBV4-3 and J usage is TRBJ2-2; 8 positions match TRBD2. CDR3 length equals 18 residues. Germline V gene lookup returns CDR1 LGHNA and CDR2 YSLEER. V lost 5 bases, J lost 0 bases, and 11 bases stayed unmatched. CDR3 nucleotides: TGCGCCAGCAGCAAAGGAACCGGGAGGGCCGCGAACACCGGGGAGCTGTTTTTT. Residues: CASSKGTGRAANTGELFF.

This clonotype showed up many times. The gene calls are TRBV7-9 and TRBJ2-5; the D gene is possibly TRBD2 (6 bases). Germline CDR1 SEHNR, CDR2 FQNEAQ (reference sequence). The CDR3 loop spans 14 amino acids. V was trimmed by 1 base and J by 5 bases, leaving 11 bases between them. The CDR3 loop is CASSLGAGTETQYF. The CDR3 DNA reads TGTGCCAGCAGCTTAGGGGCGGGGACGGAGACCCAGTACTTC.

This chain uses TRBV18 with TRBJ2-7, with TRBD1 matching over 8 bases. Germline V gene data show CDR1 as KGHSH and CDR2 as LQKENI. With V trimmed by 1 base and J by 5 bases, 4 bases remained unmatched. The CDR3 runs to 14 residues. For the CDR3, the DNA is TGTGCCAGCTCACCACTAACAGGGGGTAACGAGCAGTACTTC. As protein: CASSPLTGGNEQYF.

V and J are TRBV14 and TRBJ1-1; no reliable D call. The CDR3 consists of 15 residues. Trimming took off 4 bases at V and 0 bases at J, with 12 bases between the two ends. Looked up from germline, CDR1 is SGHDN and CDR2 is FVKESK. The CDR3 region is CASSPRRAMNTEAFF. Written as DNA, the CDR3 is TGTGCCAGCAGCCCCCGGCGGGCCATGAACACTGAAGCTTTCTTT. Complete variable domain (other parts from reference TRBV14 and TRBJ1-1): EAGVTQFPSHSVIEKGQTVTLRCDPISGHDNLYWYRRVMGKEIKFLLHFVKESKQDESGMPNNRFLAERTGGTYSTLKVQPAELEDSGVYFCASSPRRAMNTEAFFGQGTRLTVV.

The gene calls are TRBV15 and TRBJ2-3; 7 nucleotides match TRBD1. Trimming removed 4 bases from V and 11 bases from J; junction bases left unmatched: 3. CDR3 length equals 11 residues. Per germline, CDR1 LNHNV and CDR2 YYDKDF (reference sequence). The CDR3 is CATSNRDRQYF. CDR3 bases: TGTGCCACCAGCAACCGGGACAGGCAGTATTTT.

This clonotype has only a few counts. The chain couples TRBV15 to TRBJ2-7, with TRBD2 as a possible D gene (6 bases). The CDR3 is made up of 14 amino acids. Germline V gene sequence: CDR1 LNHNV, CDR2 YYDKDF (reference sequence). The V end lost 0 bases, the J end lost 5 bases, and 11 bases lay between the germline ends. DNA of the CDR3: TGTGCCACCAGCAGAGAATGGGACTCGAACGAGCAGTACTTC. Its protein product is CATSREWDSNEQYF.

This clonotype came up a few times. The chain links TRBV20-1 to TRBJ2-2, with D unresolved. The V and J ends lost 4 bases and 6 bases respectively, with 9 bases between them. Germline V gene sequence: CDR1 DFQATT, CDR2 SNEGSKA (reference sequence). CDR3 length: 12 amino acids. The CDR3 coding sequence is TGCAGTGCTATCTTCGTATCCGGGGAGCTGTTTTTT. Its translation: CSAIFVSGELFF.

This clonotype was observed at least ten times. The chain uses TRBV25-1 and TRBJ1-4, with TRBD1 matching over 9 bases. V was pared by 4 bases and J by 5 bases, with 8 bases of the junction left unmatched. Per the germline V gene, CDR1 is MGHDK and CDR2 is SYGVNS. The CDR3 is 16 residues long. The CDR3 sequence is CASSATGGIGNEKLFF. The CDR3, as DNA: TGTGCCAGCAGTGCCACAGGGGGCATTGGGAATGAAAAACTGTTTTTT.

The J gene is TRBJ1-1, the V gene TRBV9, with D possibly being TRBD1 (6 bases). The CDR3 spans 15 residues. Germline assignment: CDR1 SGDLS and CDR2 YYNGEE. V shed 2 bases and J shed 4 bases, with 15 bases lying between them. The DNA for the CDR3 is TGTGCCAGCAGCGTTCGGGGGTCAGGGGCCACTGAAGCTTTCTTT. Translating it yields CASSVRGSGATEAFF.

This clonotype was seen only a few times. The CDR3 reads CAWSGQGNQPQHF. DNA for the CDR3: TGTGCCTGGAGTGGACAGGGCAATCAGCCCCAGCATTTT. This chain connects TRBV30 to TRBJ1-5, with D possibly being TRBD1 (6 bases). The CDR3 loop spans 13 amino acids. Germline CDR1 and CDR2: GTSNPN and SVGIG (reference sequence). V dropped 1 base and J dropped 2 bases, with 6 bases sitting between them.

J is TRBJ1-5 and V is TRBV20-1, with 10 bases matching TRBD1. Germline values: CDR1 DFQATT, CDR2 SNEGSKA (reference sequence). After removal of 5 bases from V and 0 bases from J, the junction contained 1 base not matched to a gene. CDR3 length equals 14 residues. CDR3 protein: CSARDRGSNQPQHF. CDR3 sequence (DNA): TGCAGTGCTCGGGACAGGGGTAGCAATCAGCCCCAGCATTTT.

The J gene is TRBJ2-2, the V gene TRBV6-2 or TRBV6-3; tentatively, D is TRBD1 or TRBD2 (5 bases each). Germline V gives CDR1 MNHEY, CDR2 SVGEGT. This CDR3 comprises 16 residues. Trimming pared 5 bases from V and 0 bases from J, leaving 13 bases between. CDR3 amino acids: CASSPGLLANTGELFF. CDR3 in DNA: TGTGCCAGCAGTCCGGGGCTACTCGCGAACACCGGGGAGCTGTTTTTT.

The sample holds a few counts of this clonotype. The chain couples TRBV6-5 to TRBJ2-7; D might be TRBD1 (5 bases). Trimming took 5 bases from V and 0 from J, leaving 11 bases between them. The CDR3 loop spans 14 amino acids. Looked up from germline, CDR1 is MNHEY and CDR2 is SVGAGI. Here the CDR3 reads CASSPTGVSYEQYF. The CDR3 DNA reads TGTGCCAGCAGTCCTACAGGAGTCTCCTACGAGCAGTACTTC.

This clonotype was seen only a few times. The V and J genes are TRBV18 and TRBJ2-7, with 10 bases matching TRBD1. CDR1 and CDR2 (germline): KGHSH, LQKENI. This CDR3 has 13 residues. The trim removed 6 bases at V and 7 bases at J, leaving 6 bases unmatched. CDR3 in amino acids: CASSPGQGMEQYF. The CDR3 nucleotides are TGTGCCAGCTCTCCGGGACAGGGGATGGAGCAGTACTTC.

This clonotype has a handful of counts. This sequence joins TRBV7-6 and TRBJ2-3; TRBD2 matches at 8 bases. Germline-derived CDR1 and CDR2 are SGHVS and FNYEAQ. The CDR3 length is 14 residues. V lost 6 bases to trimming and J lost 6 bases; unmatched junction nucleotides: 8. As DNA, the CDR3 is TGTGCCAGCAGTCTCCTTAGCGGGAAGGATACGCAGTATTTT. This translates into CASSLLSGKDTQYF.

The chain is built from TRBV2 and TRBJ2-2, with D possibly being TRBD1 (6 bases). Trimming cost V 6 bases and J 4 bases, with 12 bases left between them. Germline CDR1 and CDR2: SNHLY and FYNNEI. This CDR3 comprises 14 residues. DNA of the CDR3: TGTGCCAGCAGCCCCACGACAGGCACCGGGGAGCTGTTTTTT. Its translation: CASSPTTGTGELFF.

A few counts support this clonotype. The chain employs TRBV7-2 and TRBJ2-7; D is uncertain. Trimming removed 3 bases at V and 2 bases at J, with 8 bases between. This CDR3 has 13 residues. CDR1 and CDR2 from the germline V gene are SGHTA and FQGNSA. The CDR3 spells CASSFYPTYEQYF. The DNA of the CDR3 is TGTGCCAGCAGCTTTTACCCTACCTACGAGCAGTACTTC.

The J gene is TRBJ2-7, the V gene TRBV6-2 or TRBV6-3, with D possibly TRBD2 on 5 matching bases. Germline V lookup: CDR1 MNHEY, CDR2 SVGEGT. The CDR3 length is 13 residues. V was pared by 7 bases and J by 7 bases, with 17 bases between. CDR3 in amino acids: CASTSEGGREQYF. Here the CDR3 DNA reads TGTGCCAGCACCTCGGAAGGAGGCAGAGAGCAGTACTTC.

The chain has TRBV29-1 and TRBJ2-1; TRBD1 matches 8 bases. The germline gives CDR1 SQVTM, CDR2 ANQGSEA. V lost 6 bases to trimming and J lost 8 bases; unmatched junction nucleotides: 6. The CDR3 loop spans 12 amino acids. In DNA, the CDR3 is TGCAGCGTCAGACAGGGGAGATATGAGCAGTTCTTC. As protein: CSVRQGRYEQFF.